This section outlines one T cell receptor (beta chain) sequence together with its context. The CDR3 has 14 residues. V lost 1 base, J lost 3 bases, and 7 bases lay in between. Germline values: CDR1 MGHRA, CDR2 YSYEKL. Here immunoSEQ multiplex PCR was the method, and the copy in TCRdb shows in-frame clones only, minus some. The sample contains a few hundred thousand clones, roughly 91% of which appear only once. Clinical history reported by participants formed the basis on which cohorts were assigned. In Cohort 3, a recovered donor had either two negative PCRs, clearance, or symptom resolution. The sample is drawn from a study of blood T cell repertoires in COVID-19. The wider study: Sites across the United States, Italy and Spain contributed samples from acute and convalescent COVID-19. PBMCs, B-cell-depleted T cells, or T cells provided the cDNA or gDNA that made up the material.

The sequenced material came from PBMCs or T cells enriched from blood (not recorded which). The sequence came from a woman aged 55-75 years who had recovered from COVID-19. J is TRBJ1-3 and V is TRBV4-1; D ambiguous. The DNA of the CDR3 is TGCGCCAGCAGCCAAGGGCCAAATGGAAACACCATATATTTT. Translating gives CASSQGPNGNTIYF.